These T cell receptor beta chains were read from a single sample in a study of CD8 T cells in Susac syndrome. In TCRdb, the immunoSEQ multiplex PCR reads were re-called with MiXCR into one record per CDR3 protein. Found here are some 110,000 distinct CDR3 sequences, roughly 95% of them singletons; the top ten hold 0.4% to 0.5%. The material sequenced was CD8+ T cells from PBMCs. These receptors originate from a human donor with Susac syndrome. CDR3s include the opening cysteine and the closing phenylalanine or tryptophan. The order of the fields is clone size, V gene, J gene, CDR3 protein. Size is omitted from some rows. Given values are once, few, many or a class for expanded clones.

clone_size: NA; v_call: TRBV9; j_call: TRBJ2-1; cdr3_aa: CASSVGPSGEQFF
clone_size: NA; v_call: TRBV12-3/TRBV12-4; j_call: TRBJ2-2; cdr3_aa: CASRSLGEGELFF
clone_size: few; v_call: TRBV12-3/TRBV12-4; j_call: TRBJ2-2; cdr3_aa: CASGAGELFF
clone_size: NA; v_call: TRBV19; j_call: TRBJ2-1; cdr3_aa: CASSISSGGSNEQFF
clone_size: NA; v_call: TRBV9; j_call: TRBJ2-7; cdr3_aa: CASSDSPGGPAYEQYF
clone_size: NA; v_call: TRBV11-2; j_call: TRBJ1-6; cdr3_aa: CASSTHEGRGSGSPLHF
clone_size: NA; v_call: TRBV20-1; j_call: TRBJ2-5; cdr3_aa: CSARPRIRADQETQYF
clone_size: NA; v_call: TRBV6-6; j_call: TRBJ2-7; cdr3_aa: CAIGGGYEQYF
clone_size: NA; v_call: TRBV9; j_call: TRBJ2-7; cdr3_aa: CASSAERGGTGSREQYF
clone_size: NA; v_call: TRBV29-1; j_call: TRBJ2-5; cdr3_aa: CSARKPNTGETQYF
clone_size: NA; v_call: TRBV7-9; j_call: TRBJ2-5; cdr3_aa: CASGPSGGQETQYF
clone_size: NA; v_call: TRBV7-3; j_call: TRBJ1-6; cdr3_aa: CASSLGQGADSPLHF
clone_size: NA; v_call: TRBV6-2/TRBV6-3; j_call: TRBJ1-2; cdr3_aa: CASSYSSTAGHYGYTF
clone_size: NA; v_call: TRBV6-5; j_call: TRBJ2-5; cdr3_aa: CASSYFSGTVQETQYF
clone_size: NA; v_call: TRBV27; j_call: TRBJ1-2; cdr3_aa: CASSLSKTGDRGYTF
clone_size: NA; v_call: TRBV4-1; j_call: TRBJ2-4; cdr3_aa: CASSPSEGGKNIQYF
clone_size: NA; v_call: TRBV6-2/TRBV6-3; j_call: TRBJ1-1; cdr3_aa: CASSYWSPDWEEAFF
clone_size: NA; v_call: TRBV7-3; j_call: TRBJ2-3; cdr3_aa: CASTPGLASTDTQYF
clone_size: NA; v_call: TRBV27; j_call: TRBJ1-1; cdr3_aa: CASSSIADTEAFF
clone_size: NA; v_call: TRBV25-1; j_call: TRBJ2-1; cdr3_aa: CASSQGQGWLNEQFF
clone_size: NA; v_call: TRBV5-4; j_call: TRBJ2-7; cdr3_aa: CASSLVGVRSYEQYF
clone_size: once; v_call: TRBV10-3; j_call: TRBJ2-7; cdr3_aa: CAISESLAGSYEQYF
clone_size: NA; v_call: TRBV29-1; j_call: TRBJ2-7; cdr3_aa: CSVEDSYEQYF
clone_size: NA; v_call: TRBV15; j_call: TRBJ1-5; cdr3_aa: CATSRDRTDSNQPQHF
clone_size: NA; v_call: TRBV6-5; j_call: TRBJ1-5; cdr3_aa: CASTGRGQPQHF
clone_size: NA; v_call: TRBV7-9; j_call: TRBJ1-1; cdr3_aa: CASSPPGGRDGAFF